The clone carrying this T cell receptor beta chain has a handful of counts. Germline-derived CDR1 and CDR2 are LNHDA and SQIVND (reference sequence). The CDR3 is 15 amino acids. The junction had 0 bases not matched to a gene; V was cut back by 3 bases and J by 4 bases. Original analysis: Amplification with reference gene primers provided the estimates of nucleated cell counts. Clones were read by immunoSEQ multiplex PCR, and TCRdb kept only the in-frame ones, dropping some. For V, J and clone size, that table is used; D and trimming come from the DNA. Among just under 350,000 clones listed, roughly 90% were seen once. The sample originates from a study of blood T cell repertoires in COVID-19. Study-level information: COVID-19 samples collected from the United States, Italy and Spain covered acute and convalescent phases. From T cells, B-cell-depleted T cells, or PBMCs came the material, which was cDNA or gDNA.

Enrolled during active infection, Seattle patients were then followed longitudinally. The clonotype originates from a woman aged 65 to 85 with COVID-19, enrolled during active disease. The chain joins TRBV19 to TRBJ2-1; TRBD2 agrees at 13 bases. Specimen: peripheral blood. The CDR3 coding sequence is TGTGCCAGTAGTATGGGACTAGCGGGATACAATGAGCAGTTCTTC. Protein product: CASSMGLAGYNEQFF.